This TCR beta chain appears in the sequencing data of a study of siplizumab effects on memory and regulatory T cells. The study, taken as a whole, reports: The authors could not assign a naive or memory phenotype to roughly 75-95% of proliferating CD4+ or CD8+ clones. In unstimulated cells, naive T cells appeared more diverse than memory T cells and seemed major alloresponse contributors. Few alloreactive clones mapped to unstimulated subsets.

Per sample, roughly 99,000 TCR templates were assayed. The protocol was immunoSEQ multiplex PCR, while the TCRdb copy is restricted to in-frame clones and leaves out a portion. This table holds approximately 65,000 clones, around four fifths found once. The V end lost 3 bases, the J end lost 0 bases, and 21 bases lay between the germline ends. There are 18 residues in the CDR3. From germline, CDR1 is SGDLS and CDR2 YYNGEE. Note on this clone: Its antigen remains unknown.

Sequenced material: memory CD4+ T cells sorted from blood. This chain uses TRBV9 with TRBJ1-1; D might be TRBD1 (6 bases). This sequence was found in a human donor in good health. The DNA of the CDR3 is TGTGCCAGCAGCGCGGACGACCTGACAGGACGGGTGAACACTGAAGCTTTCTTT. Translation gives CASSADDLTGRVNTEAFF.